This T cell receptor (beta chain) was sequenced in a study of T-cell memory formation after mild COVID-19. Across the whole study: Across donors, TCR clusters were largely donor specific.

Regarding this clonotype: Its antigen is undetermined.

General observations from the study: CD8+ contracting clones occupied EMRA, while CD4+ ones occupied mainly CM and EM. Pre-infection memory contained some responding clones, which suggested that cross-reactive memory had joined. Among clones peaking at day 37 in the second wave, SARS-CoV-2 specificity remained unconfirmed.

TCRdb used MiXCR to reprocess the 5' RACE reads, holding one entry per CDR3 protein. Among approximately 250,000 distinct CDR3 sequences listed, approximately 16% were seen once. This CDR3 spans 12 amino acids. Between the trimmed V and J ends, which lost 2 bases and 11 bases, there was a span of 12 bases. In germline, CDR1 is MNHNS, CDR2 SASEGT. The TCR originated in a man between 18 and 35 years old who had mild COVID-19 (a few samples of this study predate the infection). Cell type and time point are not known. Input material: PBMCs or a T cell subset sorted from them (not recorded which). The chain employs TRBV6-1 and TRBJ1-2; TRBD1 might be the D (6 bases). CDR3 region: CASSEYGGAYTF. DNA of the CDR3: TGTGCCAGCAGTGAATATGGGGGGGCGTACACCTTC.